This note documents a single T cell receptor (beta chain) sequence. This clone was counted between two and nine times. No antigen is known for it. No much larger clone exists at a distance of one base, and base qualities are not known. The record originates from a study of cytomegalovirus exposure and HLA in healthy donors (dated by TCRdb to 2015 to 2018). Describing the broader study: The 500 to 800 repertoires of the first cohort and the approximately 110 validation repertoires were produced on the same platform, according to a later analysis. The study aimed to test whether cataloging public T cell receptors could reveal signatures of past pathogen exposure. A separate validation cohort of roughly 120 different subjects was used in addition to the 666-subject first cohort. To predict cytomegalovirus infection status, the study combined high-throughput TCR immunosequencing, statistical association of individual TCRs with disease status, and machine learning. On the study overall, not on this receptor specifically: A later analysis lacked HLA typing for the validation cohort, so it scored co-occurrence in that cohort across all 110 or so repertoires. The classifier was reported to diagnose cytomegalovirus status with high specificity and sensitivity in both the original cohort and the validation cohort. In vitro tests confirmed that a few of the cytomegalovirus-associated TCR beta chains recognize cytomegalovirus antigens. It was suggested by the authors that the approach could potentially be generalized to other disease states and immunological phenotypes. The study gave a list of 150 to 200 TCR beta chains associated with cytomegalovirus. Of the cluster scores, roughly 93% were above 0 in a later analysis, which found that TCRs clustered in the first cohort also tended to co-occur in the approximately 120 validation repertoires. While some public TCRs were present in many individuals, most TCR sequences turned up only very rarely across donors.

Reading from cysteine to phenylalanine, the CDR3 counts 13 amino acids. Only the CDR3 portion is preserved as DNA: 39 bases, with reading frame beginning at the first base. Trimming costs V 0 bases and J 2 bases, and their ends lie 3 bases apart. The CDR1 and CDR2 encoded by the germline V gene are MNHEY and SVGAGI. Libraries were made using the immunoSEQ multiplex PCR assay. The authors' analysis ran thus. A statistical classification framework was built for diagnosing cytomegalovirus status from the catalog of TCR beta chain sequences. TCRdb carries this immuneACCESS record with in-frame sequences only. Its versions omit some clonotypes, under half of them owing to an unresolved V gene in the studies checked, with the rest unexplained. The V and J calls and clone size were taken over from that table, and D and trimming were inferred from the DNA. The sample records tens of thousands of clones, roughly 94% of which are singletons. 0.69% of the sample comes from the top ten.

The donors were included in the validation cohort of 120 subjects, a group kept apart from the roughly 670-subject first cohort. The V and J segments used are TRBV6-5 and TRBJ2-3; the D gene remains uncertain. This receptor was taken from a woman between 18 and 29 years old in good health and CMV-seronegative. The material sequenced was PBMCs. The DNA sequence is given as TGTGCCAGCAGTTACTCCCACACAGATACGCAGTATTTT. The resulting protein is CASSYSHTDTQYF.